One sample yielded the 18 T cell receptor beta chains listed below, sequenced in a study. TCRdb used MiXCR to reprocess the 5' RACE reads, holding one entry per CDR3 protein. The data hold 40,000 to 65,000 distinct CDR3 sequences, with almost 25% observed a single time. Sequenced material: tumor-infiltrating naive CD4+ T cells sorted from the breast tumor. Subset here: naive CD4+ T cells, CD4+CD45RA+CD25-. The source of these receptors is a female donor with breast cancer.

The V gene is TRBV27, the J gene TRBJ1-1, with unresolved D. This CDR3 contains 11 residues. V lost 5 bases and J lost 3, with 4 bases in between. The germline V gene encodes CDR1 MNHEY and CDR2 SMNVEV (reference sequence). CDR3 sequence reads: CASSGYTEAFF. CDR3 coding DNA: TGTGCCAGCAGTGGATACACTGAAGCTTTCTTT.

This clonotype is judged medium-sized. The chain uses TRBV20-1 and TRBJ2-7; D gene uncertain. The CDR3 runs 11 residues. Germline V lookup: CDR1 DFQATT, CDR2 SNEGSKA (reference sequence). Trimming took 4 bases from V and 3 from J, leaving 7 bases between them. CDR3 DNA: TGCAGTGCTAAATTTGTCTACGAGCAGTACTTC. Its protein product is CSAKFVYEQYF.

The rearrangement links TRBV30 to TRBJ1-2; D gene unclear. Trimming shortened V by 2 bases and J by 2 bases, and 6 bases separated the two germline ends. Germline V CDR1 and CDR2: GTSNPN, SVGIG (reference sequence). CDR3 length equals 12 residues. The CDR3 protein is CAWSTGNYGYTF. The CDR3 DNA sequence: TGTGCCTGGAGTACGGGGAACTATGGCTACACCTTC.

This clonotype was detected a few times. The chain recombines TRBV7-2 with TRBJ1-4; D gene ambiguous. V was shortened by 3 bases and J by 8 bases, with 10 bases between the two germline ends. Per germline, CDR1 SGHTA and CDR2 FQGNSA. The CDR3 extends over 13 amino acids. The CDR3 DNA sequence: TGTGCCAGCAGCTTTTACCTGTCGGAAAAACTGTTTTTT. Its translation is CASSFYLSEKLFF.

The rearrangement uses TRBV11-2 and TRBJ1-2; tentatively, D is TRBD1 (5 bases). The CDR3 is made up of 14 amino acids. Trimming cost V 4 bases and J 4 bases, with 13 bases left between them. Germline lookup yields CDR1 SGHAT and CDR2 FQNNGV. CDR3 protein: CASSSITGGYGYTF. CDR3 nucleotides: TGTGCCAGCAGCTCAATCACAGGCGGCTATGGCTACACCTTC.

This chain joins TRBV6-5 and TRBJ1-6; no clear D gene. The germline CDR1 and CDR2 sequences are MNHEY and SVGAGI. Between the trimmed V and J ends, which lost 6 bases and 7 bases, there was a span of 10 bases. The CDR3 runs 13 residues. The CDR3 DNA follows: TGTGCCAGCAGGGCACAGCAGAATTCACCCCTCCACTTT. It encodes CASRAQQNSPLHF.

The rearrangement joins TRBV20-1 to TRBJ2-7, with D possibly being TRBD2 (6 bases). This CDR3 region has 13 residues. Germline V gene data show CDR1 as DFQATT and CDR2 as SNEGSKA (reference sequence). V was pared by 6 bases and J by 4 bases, with 16 bases between. CDR3 region: CSAQGAGLYEQYF. The DNA for the CDR3 is TGCAGTGCGCAAGGAGCGGGTCTTTACGAGCAGTACTTC.

About this clonotype itself: Possible read error: a much larger clone is one base away. Written as DNA, the CDR3 is TGCAGCGTTGCGGGTTCCCAAGAGACCCAGTACTTC. Translation: CSVAGSQETQYF. V gene TRBV29-1 combines with J gene TRBJ2-5; D call uncertain. The CDR3 consists of 12 residues. CDR1 is SQVTM, CDR2 ANQGSEA, per germline. Trimming cost V 4 bases and J 1 base, with 7 bases left between them.

This clonotype was picked up a small number of times. This rearrangement joins TRBV5-4 to TRBJ2-1; TRBD2 matches 9 bases. The CDR3 is made up of 16 amino acids. With V trimmed by 0 bases and J by 4 bases, 5 bases remained unmatched. Germline CDR1 and CDR2: SGHNT and YYREEE (reference sequence). The CDR3 DNA is TGTGCCAGCAGCTTGGTAGCGGGAGTTTTTTACAATGAGCAGTTCTTC. This encodes CASSLVAGVFYNEQFF.

This sequence joins TRBV7-2 and TRBJ2-7; TRBD2 agrees at 7 bases. Trimming cost V 7 bases and J 7 bases; bases outside gene matches: 25. Germline CDR1 is SGHTA and CDR2 is FQGNSA. The CDR3 has 18 residues. For the CDR3, the DNA is TGTGCCAGCACCGGGGACCTCGGGGGGTTATTAACCCAGATGGAGCAGTACTTC. Its protein is CASTGDLGGLLTQMEQYF.

This sequence joins TRBV5-1 and TRBJ2-3, with D unclear. Deletions cut 7 bases from V and 1 base from J, with 7 bases between. Germline V gene lookup returns CDR1 SGHRS and CDR2 YFSETQ. The CDR3 length is 12 residues. CDR3 residues: CASRVGTDTQYF. For the CDR3, the DNA is TGCGCCAGCCGGGTCGGCACAGATACGCAGTATTTT. Drawing the rest from reference TRBV5-1 and TRBJ2-3, the complete variable domain is KAGVTQTPRYLIKTRGQQVTLSCSPISGHRSVSWYQQTPGQGLQFLFEYFSETQRNKGNFPGRFSGRQFSNSRSEMNVSTLELGDSALYLCASRVGTDTQYFGPGTRLTVL.

Many counts were recorded for this clonotype. This chain links TRBV6-5 with TRBJ2-6, with TRBD1 identical over 8 bases. This CDR3 spans 16 amino acids. CDR1 is MNHEY, CDR2 SVGAGI, per germline. V lost 7 bases to trimming and J lost 0 bases; unmatched junction nucleotides: 5. The CDR3 is CASKGQGGSGANVLTF. The CDR3 coding sequence is TGTGCCAGCAAAGGACAGGGCGGCTCTGGGGCCAACGTCCTGACTTTC.

Only a few counts were recorded for this clonotype. The chain uses TRBV7-9 and TRBJ1-1, with a weak D call TRBD1 (5 bases). This CDR3 comprises 13 residues. Trimming took off 3 bases at V and 5 bases at J, with 10 bases between the two ends. Germline loops: CDR1 SEHNR, CDR2 FQNEAQ (reference sequence). This CDR3 is CASSFREGTEAFF. CDR3 in DNA: TGTGCCAGCAGCTTCAGGGAGGGGACTGAAGCTTTCTTT. Together with reference TRBV7-9 and TRBJ1-1, the CDR3 gives the full variable domain: DTGVSQNPRHKITKRGQNVTFRCDPISEHNRLYWYRQTLGQGPEFLTYFQNEAQLEKSRLLSDRFSAERPKGSFSTLEIQRTEQGDSAMYLCASSFREGTEAFFGQGTRLTVV.

This chain links TRBV18 with TRBJ2-4, with 7 bases matching TRBD1. The germline CDR1 and CDR2 sequences are KGHSH and LQKENI. CDR3 length: 14 amino acids. The V gene end was trimmed by 3 bases and the J gene end by 6 bases; junction bases not matched to a gene: 5. The CDR3 loop reads CASSPTGNGNIQYF. In DNA, the CDR3 is TGTGCCAGCTCACCGACAGGGAATGGAAACATTCAGTACTTC.

CDR3 bases: TGTGCCAGCAGCTTGAGAGGGTGGCCGGGTGAAAAACTGTTTTTT. Translated, it gives CASSLRGWPGEKLFF. The V gene is TRBV5-6, the J gene TRBJ1-4; the D is unclear. Germline V gene sequence: CDR1 SGHDT, CDR2 YYEEEE. The CDR3 has 15 residues. Trimming stripped 1 base from V and 7 bases from J, with 14 bases between.

For this clonotype: This CDR3 is missing its conserved last phenylalanine or tryptophan, likely due to a read error. V and J are TRBV28 and TRBJ1-5; D gene unclear. This CDR3 spans 16 amino acids. Germline-derived CDR1 and CDR2 are MDHEN and SYDVKM. CDR3 DNA sequence: TGTGCAAGCAGTGGTCGCCAGGTCGGGGGCAATCAGCCCCAGCATTAT. This sequence encodes CASSGRQVGGNQPQHY.

The chain joins TRBV7-2 to TRBJ2-3, with D perhaps matching TRBD1 or TRBD2 (6 bases each). V was pared by 0 bases and J by 6 bases, with 7 bases between. Per germline, CDR1 SGHTA and CDR2 FQGNSA. The CDR3 runs 13 residues. The CDR3, as DNA: TGTGCCAGCAGCTTAGCAGGGGGGGATACGCAGTATTTT. Protein: CASSLAGGDTQYF.

This clonotype was counted a few times. The V gene is TRBV7-2, the J gene TRBJ1-1; D is uncertain. The CDR3 loop spans 14 amino acids. Trimming removed 2 bases from V and 10 bases from J, with 17 bases in between. Germline V gene data show CDR1 as SGHTA and CDR2 as FQGNSA. The DNA of the CDR3 is TGTGCCAGCAGCTTACACACTTTGAATAGAGGAGCTTTCTTT. The encoded protein is CASSLHTLNRGAFF.